Presented here are 8 T cell receptor beta chains from one specimen sequenced in a study of cytomegalovirus exposure and HLA in healthy donors. PCR used 60 Vbeta primers and 13 Jbeta primers. Method: immunoSEQ multiplex PCR; TCRdb's copy keeps in-frame clones and lacks some. The data show 130,000 to 150,000 clones, around 78% seen once. The sample consisted of PBMCs. Every receptor here comes from a male donor in good health and CMV-seronegative.

About this clone itself: This sample includes further DNA sequences coding for the same CDR3. The rearrangement joins TRBV21-1 to TRBJ1-6; the table's D gene call, TRBD1, was not cross checked with the DNA. TRBV21-1 is labeled a pseudogene. CDR3 length: 13 amino acids. The CDR3, as DNA: TGTGCCAGCAGCAAGGACAGGGTGGCACCCCTCCACTTT. As protein: CASSKDRVAPLHF.

The chain couples TRBV27 to TRBJ1-2, with D maybe TRBD1 (6 bases). Germline lookup yields CDR1 MNHEY and CDR2 SMNVEV (reference sequence). V lost 3 bases to trimming and J lost 5 bases, with 19 bases between them. CDR3 size: 16 residues. In DNA form, the CDR3 reads TGTGCCAGCAGTTTCTTCGATGGGGGGGGCGGTTATGGCTACACCTTC. Translating gives CASSFFDGGGGYGYTF.

V is TRBV30 and J is TRBJ2-3, with D possibly being TRBD2 (6 bases). The germline V gene encodes CDR1 GTSNPN and CDR2 SVGIG (reference sequence). There are 14 residues in the CDR3. V lost 0 bases to trimming and J lost 0 bases, with 7 bases between them. CDR3 residues: CAWSVGGSTDTQYF. The DNA of the CDR3 is TGTGCCTGGAGTGTCGGGGGTAGCACAGATACGCAGTATTTT.

V is TRBV13 and J is TRBJ2-1; no reliable D call. CDR1 is PRHDT, CDR2 FYEKMQ, per germline (reference sequence). This CDR3 is built from 14 residues. The V and J ends lost 8 bases and 6 bases respectively, with 17 bases between them. CDR3 in amino acids: CASRPFLGSNEQFF. CDR3 in DNA: TGTGCCAGCCGACCATTCCTAGGCTCCAATGAGCAGTTCTTC.

The V call is TRBV6-1, the J call TRBJ2-5, with a tentative D call TRBD2 (5 bases). CDR1 and CDR2 (germline): MNHNS, SASEGT. V lost 4 bases and J 6 bases, leaving 15 bases between the germline ends. The CDR3 has 14 amino acids. This CDR3 reads CASSAGPRGKTQYF. The CDR3 nucleotides read TGTGCCAGCAGTGCGGGCCCCCGGGGAAAGACCCAGTACTTC.

This clone came up once. The chain employs TRBV4-1 and TRBJ2-5, with TRBD2 matching 10 bases. The CDR3 is made up of 17 amino acids. V was pared by 4 bases and J by 4 bases, with 12 bases of the junction left unmatched. CDR1 MGHRA and CDR2 YSYEKL come from the germline V gene. The CDR3 DNA sequence: TGCGCCAGCAGCCCCGCCGCCGGGACTAGCGTAGGAGAGACCCAGTACTTC. It is translated as CASSPAAGTSVGETQYF.

The rearrangement joins TRBV9 to TRBJ2-7; D is possibly TRBD1 (6 bases). V lost 0 bases and J 4 bases, leaving 8 bases between the germline ends. The CDR3 has 13 amino acids. Germline values: CDR1 SGDLS, CDR2 YYNGEE. The DNA of the CDR3 is TGTGCCAGCAGCGTAGAAGACAGGTACGAGCAGTACTTC. Translation gives CASSVEDRYEQYF.

The chain uses TRBV4-1 and TRBJ2-2, with a weak D call TRBD1 (5 bases). The CDR3 is made up of 18 amino acids. The germline CDR1 and CDR2 sequences are MGHRA and YSYEKL. V lost 3 bases, J lost 1 base, and 18 bases lay in between. CDR3 region: CASSHRTAGSWNTGELFF. CDR3 DNA: TGCGCCAGCAGCCATAGAACGGCAGGGTCTTGGAACACCGGGGAGCTGTTTTTT.